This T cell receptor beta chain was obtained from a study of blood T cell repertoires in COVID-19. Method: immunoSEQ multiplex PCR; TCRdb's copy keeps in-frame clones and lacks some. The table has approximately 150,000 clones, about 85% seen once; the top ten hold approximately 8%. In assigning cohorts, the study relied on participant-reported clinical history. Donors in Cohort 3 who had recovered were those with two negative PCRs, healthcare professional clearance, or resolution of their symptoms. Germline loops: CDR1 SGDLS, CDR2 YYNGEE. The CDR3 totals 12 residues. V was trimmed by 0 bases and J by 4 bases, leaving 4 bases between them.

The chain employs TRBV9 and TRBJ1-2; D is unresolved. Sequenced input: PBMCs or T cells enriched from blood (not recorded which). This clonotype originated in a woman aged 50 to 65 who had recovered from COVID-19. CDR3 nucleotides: TGTGCCAGCAGCGTAGACAGCTATGGCTACACCTTC. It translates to CASSVDSYGYTF.